Below, 5 T cell receptor beta chains from the same sample are listed, as sequenced in a study of T cells in Graves' hyperthyroidism and ophthalmopathy. Researchers took RNA transcripts and amplified the TCR beta CDR3 regions from them. With the HTBI primer set, the TCR CDR3 went through a first round of RT-PCR. TCRdb re-called the multiplex PCR reads through MiXCR, storing one row per CDR3 protein. The sample shows some 580,000 distinct CDR3 sequences, more than 15% of them seen only once. The specimen sequenced was blood. The receptor set was obtained from a woman aged 40-49 years with Graves' ophthalmopathy.

This clonotype was found many times. The V call is TRBV7-3, the J call TRBJ2-1; either TRBD1 or TRBD2 may fit D (5 bases each). CDR1 SGHTA and CDR2 FQGTGA come from the germline V gene. V dropped 0 bases and J dropped 7 bases, with 10 bases sitting between them. The length of the CDR3 is 14 residues. CDR3 amino acids: CASSLTSGANEQFF. The CDR3 coding sequence is TGTGCCAGCAGCTTAACGTCCGGGGCGAATGAGCAGTTCTTC.

This clonotype was seen only a few times. The chain is built from TRBV19 and TRBJ1-5; TRBD1 might be the D (5 bases). The V gene's germline CDR1 is LNHDA and CDR2 SQIVND (reference sequence). The germline V and J ends were trimmed by 3 bases and 4 bases, with 7 bases remaining between them. The CDR3 spans 13 residues. The CDR3 sequence is CASSMGDNQPQHF. DNA for the CDR3: TGTGCCAGTAGTATGGGGGATAATCAGCCCCAGCATTTT. The full variable domain, its missing parts supplied by reference TRBV19 and TRBJ1-5, is DGGITQSPKYLFRKEGQNVTLSCEQNLNHDAMYWYRQDPGQGLRLIYYSQIVNDFQKGDIAEGYSVSREKKESFPLTVTSAQKNPTAFYLCASSMGDNQPQHFGDGTRLSIL.

This clonotype came up many times. This chain connects TRBV12-3 or TRBV12-4 to TRBJ2-5, with 10 bases lining up with TRBD2. The junction had 3 bases not matched to a gene; V was cut back by 6 bases and J by 2 bases. CDR3 length: 14 residues. The chain's CDR3 is CASSKREGQETQYF. CDR3 sequence (DNA): TGTGCCAGCAGCAAGCGGGAGGGGCAAGAGACCCAGTACTTC.

The sample holds many counts of this clonotype. The chain combines TRBV11-2 with TRBJ1-5; D is uncertain. V dropped 5 bases and J dropped 6 bases, with 14 bases sitting between them. Germline CDR1 reads SGHAT; CDR2 reads FQNNGV. The CDR3 is made up of 14 amino acids. The chain's CDR3 is CASSADGLSQPQHF. The CDR3 bases are TGTGCCAGCAGCGCGGACGGACTGAGTCAGCCCCAGCATTTT.

The chain uses TRBV6-1 and TRBJ2-2, with D maybe TRBD2 (5 bases). Trimming removed 10 bases from V and 0 bases from J, with 24 bases in between. The length of the CDR3 is 18 residues. The germline gives CDR1 MNHNS, CDR2 SASEGT. The DNA of the CDR3 is TGTGCCATCAAACGGGCTGGACTTGGGAGCACGAACACCGGGGAGCTGTTTTTT. It encodes CAIKRAGLGSTNTGELFF.